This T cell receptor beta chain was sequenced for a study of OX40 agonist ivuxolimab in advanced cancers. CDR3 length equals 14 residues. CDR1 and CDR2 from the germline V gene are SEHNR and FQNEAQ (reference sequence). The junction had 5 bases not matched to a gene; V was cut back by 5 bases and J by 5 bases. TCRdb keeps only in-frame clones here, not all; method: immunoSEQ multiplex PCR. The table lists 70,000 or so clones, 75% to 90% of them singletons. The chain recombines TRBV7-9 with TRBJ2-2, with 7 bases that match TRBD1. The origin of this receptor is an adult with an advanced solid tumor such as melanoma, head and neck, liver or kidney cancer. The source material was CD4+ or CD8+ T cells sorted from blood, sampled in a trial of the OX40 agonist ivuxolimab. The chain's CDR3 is CASSPRTGTGELFF. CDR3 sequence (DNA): TGTGCCAGCAGCCCAAGGACAGGAACCGGGGAGCTGTTTTTT. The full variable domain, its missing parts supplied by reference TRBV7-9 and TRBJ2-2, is DTGVSQNPRHKITKRGQNVTFRCDPISEHNRLYWYRQTLGQGPEFLTYFQNEAQLEKSRLLSDRFSAERPKGSFSTLEIQRTEQGDSAMYLCASSPRTGTGELFFGEGSRLTVL.